This T cell receptor beta chain was sequenced in a study of T-cell reconstitution after alpha-beta-depleted transplantation in children. Study findings and constraints: Reportedly, alpha-beta T cells present about two months post-transplant originated from several hundred expanded clones of graft origin. Diversity and T-cell counts at one year after transplant derived mostly from new T cells.

Molecular barcoding with unique molecular identifiers was used for the TCRbeta library. TCRdb re-called the PCR reads with MiXCR, one entry per CDR3 protein. Here the sample spans around 450,000 distinct CDR3 sequences, over 9.5% being singletons. The CDR3 is made up of 14 amino acids. The V and J ends lost 7 bases and 1 base, in that order; junction bases with no gene match: 7. This clonotype has a count of ten or more. Its specificity is unknown. The chain carries TRBV12-3 or TRBV12-4 and TRBJ2-7; TRBD2 agrees at 7 bases. Specimen: PBMCs, collected before TCRalphabeta/CD19-depleted stem cell transplant. The source of this sequence is a child aged 2-15 years with inherited bone marrow failure, due to receive a stem cell transplant. CDR3 residues: CASKWEGYSYEQYF. For the CDR3, the DNA is TGTGCCAGCAAGTGGGAGGGATATTCCTACGAGCAGTACTTC.